The sequence of this T cell receptor (beta chain) was determined in a study of OX40 agonist ivuxolimab in advanced cancers. Study as a whole: Participants averaged approximately 65 years of age (range 23 to 79) and were about 85% male. Study-wide results and limits: The average count of expanded clones was higher among CD8+ T cells than among CD4+. Specificity for antigen went undetermined in the expanded peripheral T cells.

Note on this clone: Its target is not known.

Patients were ineligible given autoimmune disease history or systemic immunosuppression. Using immunoSEQ multiplex PCR, the repertoire was profiled, and TCRdb retains in-frame clones only, with some absent. In the table there are under 150,000 clones, 75% to 90% of which are singletons. This receptor was identified in an adult with an advanced solid tumor such as melanoma, head and neck, liver or kidney cancer. The sequencing here drew on CD4+ or CD8+ T cells sorted from blood, taken in a trial of the OX40 agonist ivuxolimab.

CDR3 region: CASSPTQGARANEKLFF. Here the CDR3 DNA reads TGCGCCAGCAGCCCTACACAGGGGGCTAGGGCTAATGAAAAACTGTTTTTT. This sequence joins TRBV4-1 and TRBJ1-4; 9 bases match TRBD1. Germline assignment: CDR1 MGHRA and CDR2 YSYEKL. J lost 3 bases, V lost 4 bases, and 9 bases had no gene match. The CDR3 has 17 residues.